This T cell receptor (beta chain) was found in a study of T-cell reconstitution after alpha-beta-depleted transplantation in children. In regard to this clonotype: Given the absence of the conserved phenylalanine or tryptophan at the CDR3 end, a read error is likely.

Molecular barcoding with unique molecular identifiers was used for the TCRbeta library. One entry per CDR3 protein results from TCRdb running MiXCR on the PCR reads. The sample has hundreds of thousands of distinct CDR3 sequences; approximately 17% are singletons. The CDR3 is 12 amino acids. Germline V gene lookup returns CDR1 LNHNV and CDR2 YYDKDF (reference sequence). V was shortened by 1 base and J by 7 bases, with 8 bases between the two germline ends. The source is a human donor who donated a stem cell graft to a child with acute myeloid leukemia. J is TRBJ2-7 and V is TRBV15, with D uncertain. The input for sequencing was PBMCs from the stem cell graft donor, taken from the stem cell graft. CDR3 coding DNA: TGTGCCACCAGCAGAGGGGGATTAGAGCAGTACTCC. Translated: CATSRGGLEQYS.